One and the same sample provided the 8 T cell receptor beta chains below, sequenced in a study of shared clonotypes between healthy human individuals. Repertoires were generated with immunoSEQ multiplex PCR, while TCRdb's copy carries only in-frame clones and drops some. This sample has roughly 2 million clones, with 90% to 97% found just once. Specimen: naive CD4+ T cells sorted from blood. The subset: CD45RA+ positively selected. These receptors all stem from a man aged 18 to 29 in good health.

With regard to this clone: The sample contains more than one DNA sequence encoding this CDR3. The chain is built from TRBV4-1 and TRBJ2-1; D is uncertain. Trimming removed 1 base at V and 5 bases at J, with 6 bases between. Germline lookup yields CDR1 MGHRA and CDR2 YSYEKL. The CDR3 contains 13 residues. CDR3 sequence (DNA): TGCGCCAGCAGCCAAGGTCTTCACAATGAGCAGTTCTTC. Encoded protein: CASSQGLHNEQFF.

The chain uses TRBV4-2 and TRBJ2-1; the match to TRBD2 covers 8 bases. Germline-derived CDR1 and CDR2 are LGHNA and YNFKEQ. This CDR3 is 18 amino acids long. V trimming: 1 base; J trimming: 7 bases; junction bases outside the gene matches: 15. CDR3 region: CASSQVGSSGGPLNEQFF. DNA of the CDR3: TGTGCCAGCAGCCAAGTAGGGTCATCGGGGGGGCCCCTTAATGAGCAGTTCTTC.

This chain links TRBV13 with TRBJ1-2; tentative D call: TRBD1 (5 bases). This CDR3 contains 14 residues. Germline loops: CDR1 PRHDT, CDR2 FYEKMQ (reference sequence). The V end lost 10 bases, the J end lost 1 base, and 16 bases lay between the germline ends. CDR3 DNA sequence: TGTGCCACCGGAGATCGACAGAGTAACTATGGCTACACCTTC. Amino acids: CATGDRQSNYGYTF.

This clone was seen only once. This chain uses TRBV19 with TRBJ1-4, with D maybe TRBD1 (5 bases). Trimming shortened V by 8 bases and J by 2 bases, and 12 bases separated the two germline ends. Looked up from germline, CDR1 is LNHDA and CDR2 is SQIVND (reference sequence). The CDR3 covers 14 residues. This CDR3 reads CASGVGPTNEKLFF. The CDR3 bases are TGTGCCAGTGGGGTGGGACCCACTAATGAAAAACTGTTTTTT.

The chain has TRBV6-5 and TRBJ1-2; a possible D gene is TRBD1 (5 bases). The V gene's germline CDR1 is MNHEY and CDR2 SVGAGI. The CDR3 has 14 residues. Trimming removed 5 bases from V and 4 bases from J, with 14 bases in between. The CDR3 nucleotides are TGTGCCAGCAGTGGACCCGGGACTTTCTATGGCTACACCTTC. Its protein product is CASSGPGTFYGYTF.

The rearrangement joins TRBV5-1 to TRBJ2-3; the D gene is possibly TRBD2 (6 bases). The CDR3 extends over 16 amino acids. CDR1 is SGHRS and CDR2 is YFSETQ in the germline V gene. Trimming pared 4 bases from V and 6 bases from J, leaving 21 bases between. CDR3 nucleotide sequence: TGCGCCAGCAGCACTGAGCGGGTTAGATCACCCGATACGCAGTATTTT. It is translated as CASSTERVRSPDTQYF.

The chain recombines TRBV9 with TRBJ2-7; D is undetermined. This CDR3 spans 16 amino acids. Deletions cut 0 bases from V and 4 bases from J, with 17 bases between. CDR1 is SGDLS, CDR2 YYNGEE, per germline. The DNA of the CDR3 is TGTGCCAGCAGCGTAGGGGGTATGGAGAGCCTATACGAGCAGTACTTC. It specifies CASSVGGMESLYEQYF.

The V call is TRBV19, the J call TRBJ1-6, with D unresolved. The CDR3 is made up of 15 amino acids. Germline CDR1 reads LNHDA; CDR2 reads SQIVND (reference sequence). V was clipped by 5 bases and J by 4 bases, with 12 bases between them. The CDR3 reads CASSGRVSYNSPLHF. Here the CDR3 DNA reads TGTGCCAGTAGTGGGAGGGTTTCTTATAATTCACCCCTCCACTTT.